This TCR beta chain was documented in a study of radiation and T cells in renal cell carcinoma. Study findings and constraints: Baseline intratumoral clonotype presence is unknown without pretreatment biopsies. From baseline, blood top tumor clonotypes peaked at 2 weeks post-radiation.

This clone came up a few times. Its antigen is still unknown. The data were produced by immunoSEQ multiplex PCR, yet TCRdb's version contains in-frame clones alone and is incomplete. The sample consists of 130,000 to 150,000 clones, about 86% of them appearing once. The CDR3 has 14 amino acids. Germline values: CDR1 SNHLY, CDR2 FYNNEI. With 6 bases removed from V and 1 base from J, the gap between germline ends came to 12 bases. Noted time point: blood 4 weeks post-SBRT, at nephrectomy. As to treatment: 15 Gy SBRT to primary tumor, nephrectomy 4 weeks later. The patient's renal cell carcinoma had clear cell pathology.

The rearrangement uses TRBV2 and TRBJ1-1; D might be TRBD1 (5 bases). Sequenced here: blood, sampled from a patient whose treatment included radiotherapy and nephrectomy. The receptor comes from a woman between 50 and 59 years old with renal cell carcinoma. The DNA for the CDR3 is TGTGCCAGCAGACGATCGACAGAGAACACTGAAGCTTTCTTT. Amino acids: CASRRSTENTEAFF.